The T cell receptor beta chain under discussion was sequenced for a study of CD8 T cells in Susac syndrome. With random hexamers, 0.5 to 1 ug RNA was reverse transcribed. MiXCR was run by TCRdb on the immunoSEQ multiplex PCR reads, yielding one entry per CDR3 protein. The sample lists around 130,000 distinct CDR3 sequences; over 75% were seen once. Sequencing of TCR beta was performed on blood CD8+ and CD4+ T cells. Deletions cut 8 bases from V and 3 bases from J, with 10 bases between. The CDR3 loop spans 12 amino acids. The chain employs TRBV12-3 or TRBV12-4 and TRBJ1-1; a possible D gene is TRBD1 (5 bases). The sequencing input was CD8+ T cells from PBMCs. The TCR sequence derives from a human donor with multiple sclerosis. DNA for the CDR3: TGTGCCAGCCGGAGGGGAGACACTGAAGCTTTCTTT. This encodes CASRRGDTEAFF.